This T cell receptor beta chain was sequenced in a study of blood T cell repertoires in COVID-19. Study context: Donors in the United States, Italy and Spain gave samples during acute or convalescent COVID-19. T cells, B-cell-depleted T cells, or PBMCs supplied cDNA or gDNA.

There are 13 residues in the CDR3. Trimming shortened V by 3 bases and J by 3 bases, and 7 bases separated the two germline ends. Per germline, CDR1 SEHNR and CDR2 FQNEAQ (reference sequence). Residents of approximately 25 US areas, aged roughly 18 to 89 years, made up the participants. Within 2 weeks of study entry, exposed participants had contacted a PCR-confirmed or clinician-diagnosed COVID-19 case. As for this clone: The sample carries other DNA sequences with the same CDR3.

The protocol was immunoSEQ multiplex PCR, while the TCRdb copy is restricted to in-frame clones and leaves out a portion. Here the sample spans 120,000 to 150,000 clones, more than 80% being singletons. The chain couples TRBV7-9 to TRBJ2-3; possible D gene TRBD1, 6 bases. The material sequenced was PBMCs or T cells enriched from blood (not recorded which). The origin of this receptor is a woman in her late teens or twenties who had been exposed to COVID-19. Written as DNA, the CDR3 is TGTGCCAGCAGCTTCACAGGGACAGATACGCAGTATTTT. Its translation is CASSFTGTDTQYF.